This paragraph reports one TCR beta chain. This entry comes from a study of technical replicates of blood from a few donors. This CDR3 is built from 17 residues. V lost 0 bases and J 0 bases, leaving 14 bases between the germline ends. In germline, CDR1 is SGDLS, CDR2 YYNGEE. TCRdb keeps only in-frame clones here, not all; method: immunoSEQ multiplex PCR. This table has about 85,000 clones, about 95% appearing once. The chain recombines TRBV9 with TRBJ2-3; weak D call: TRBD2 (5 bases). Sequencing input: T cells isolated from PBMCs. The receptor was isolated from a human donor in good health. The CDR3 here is CASSVGLAGGSTDTQYF. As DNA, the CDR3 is TGTGCCAGCAGCGTAGGTCTAGCAGGAGGAAGCACAGATACGCAGTATTTT. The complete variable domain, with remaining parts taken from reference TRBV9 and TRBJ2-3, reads DSGVTQTPKHLITATGQRVTLRCSPRSGDLSVYWYQQSLDQGLQFLIQYYNGEERAKGNILERFSAQQFPDLHSELNLSSLELGDSALYFCASSVGLAGGSTDTQYFGPGTRLTVL.